Given below is one T cell receptor beta chain in context. Its antigen specificity is not known. No per-base quality is available; no much larger clone lies one base away. Using the deep immunoSEQ assay, TCR CDR3 regions were amplified from genomic DNA by multiplex PCR. Extracted genomic DNA from each cell subset was distributed evenly across all wells of several immunoSEQ 96-well plates, and each plate was treated as a replicate. For sorted subsets, 200 ng of genomic DNA, equivalent to some 30,000 T cell genomes, went into each replicate PCR. Purified libraries were quantified with a Qubit 3.0 fluorometer, sized on a Bioanalyzer 2100, and re-quantified with the KAPA Library Quantification kit. Each immunoSEQ 96-well plate was sequenced on its own single-read 150-cycle Illumina NextSeq 550 flow cell. In the original analysis: Because the immunoSEQ output held only junctional sequences and lacked quality scores, the filtering could not match the filtering applied to full-length reads. To assign V/J genes and CDR3, sequences were annotated against IMGT germline references using PyIR, a Python wrapper for IgBLAST v1.9. Reads were filtered out if the reads had weak V/J assignments (E-value above 1e-6), no CDR3, stop codons, out-of-frame junctions, or ambiguous translated residues. V3J clonotypes were defined as sequences sharing the same inferred V gene, J gene, and CDR3 amino acid sequence. Percentage overlap between repertoires was computed as shared unique clonotypes divided by the size of the smaller repertoire. RTK rarefaction, the Chao1 estimator, and Recon v2.1 estimates of unobserved clonotypes were used to assess repertoire richness. Generation probabilities were computed with OLGA for all TCRbeta clonotypes obtained by the gDNA method from a few donors. Sourced from immuneACCESS, this table was stored by TCRdb with only in-frame sequences that have V and J called. A share of the clones is absent; for the studies checked, an unresolved V gene accounts for under half, and the remainder has no known explanation. The DNA was the basis for D and trimming; V, J and clone size are from that table. The sample contains 2 million to 3 million clones, about 92% of them found a single time. Around 0.14% of the sample is taken by the ten largest.

The germline V gene (reference sequence) yields LNHDA for CDR1 and SQIVND for CDR2. The junction shows trimming of 4 bases on V and 1 base on J, and the gene matches do not reach 6 bases of it. The CDR3 has 15 amino acids, counting the end cysteine and phenylalanine. Only the CDR3 portion is preserved as DNA: 45 bases, with reading frame beginning at the first base. The sample comes from a study of shared clonotypes between healthy human individuals (TCRdb year 2020). Regarding the complete study: The cohort comprised a couple of women and a few men aged 18 to 49 years. Leukapheresis yielded between about 0.9 and 8.9 billion PBMCs per donor. For each donor, three plates each were used for CD4 naive and CD4 memory, two plates were used for CD8 naive, and one plate was used for CD8 memory. To estimate repertoire size and how much clonotypes are shared between individuals, the study performed deep sequencing of blood TCR repertoires from a handful of healthy adults. Different laboratories and diverse techniques were used to prepare libraries and sequence TCR repertoires, to increase sequencing depth and limit assay-specific biases.

The research as a whole found: Sharing across several donors was observed for around 5% of naive CD4, about 3.2% of naive CD8, about 2.3% of memory CD4, and roughly 0.4% of memory CD8 clonotypes. Sampling was restricted to blood, and TCR repertoires in tissue are likely to differ from TCR repertoires in blood. Naive subsets generally had larger estimated clonotype richness than memory subsets. Pairwise subsampling led to the expectation that sequencing depth would affect the degree of clonotype sharing among donors. The genetic and exposure-history diversity represented was limited by the small number of donors. Higher generation probabilities were observed for clonotypes shared by all four sorted-subset donors than for non-shared clonotypes. Rarefaction of sorted-subset datasets indicated incomplete sequencing despite the large sequencing depth.

The donors were healthy, HIV-negative adults who had no recently reported acute infections or vaccinations. Only Caucasian adults living in Nashville, Tennessee, USA were represented among the donors. Magnetic negative selection was used to enrich CD4+ T cells, after which naive cells were positively selected on CD45RA and the negative fraction became the memory subset. After blood collection by leukapheresis, PBMCs were isolated using Ficoll-Histopaque density gradient centrifugation and then cryopreserved in the vapor phase of liquid nitrogen. Purity and quantity of every magnetically sorted T cell population were checked by analytical flow cytometry. From each sorted fraction, genomic DNA was isolated and quantified by UV absorbance on a Nanodrop 2000c.

The chain employs TRBV19 and TRBJ1-1; a stretch of 7 junction bases matches TRBD1. Sequencing was done on a sample of naive CD4+ T cells sorted from blood. The sample's cell subset or site label, in plain terms: CD45RA+ positively selected. This TCR derives from a man aged 18-30 years in good health. The CDR3: CASSRRTGKNTEAFF. The base sequence is TGTGCCAGTAGTAGGAGGACAGGAAAGAACACTGAAGCTTTCTTT.